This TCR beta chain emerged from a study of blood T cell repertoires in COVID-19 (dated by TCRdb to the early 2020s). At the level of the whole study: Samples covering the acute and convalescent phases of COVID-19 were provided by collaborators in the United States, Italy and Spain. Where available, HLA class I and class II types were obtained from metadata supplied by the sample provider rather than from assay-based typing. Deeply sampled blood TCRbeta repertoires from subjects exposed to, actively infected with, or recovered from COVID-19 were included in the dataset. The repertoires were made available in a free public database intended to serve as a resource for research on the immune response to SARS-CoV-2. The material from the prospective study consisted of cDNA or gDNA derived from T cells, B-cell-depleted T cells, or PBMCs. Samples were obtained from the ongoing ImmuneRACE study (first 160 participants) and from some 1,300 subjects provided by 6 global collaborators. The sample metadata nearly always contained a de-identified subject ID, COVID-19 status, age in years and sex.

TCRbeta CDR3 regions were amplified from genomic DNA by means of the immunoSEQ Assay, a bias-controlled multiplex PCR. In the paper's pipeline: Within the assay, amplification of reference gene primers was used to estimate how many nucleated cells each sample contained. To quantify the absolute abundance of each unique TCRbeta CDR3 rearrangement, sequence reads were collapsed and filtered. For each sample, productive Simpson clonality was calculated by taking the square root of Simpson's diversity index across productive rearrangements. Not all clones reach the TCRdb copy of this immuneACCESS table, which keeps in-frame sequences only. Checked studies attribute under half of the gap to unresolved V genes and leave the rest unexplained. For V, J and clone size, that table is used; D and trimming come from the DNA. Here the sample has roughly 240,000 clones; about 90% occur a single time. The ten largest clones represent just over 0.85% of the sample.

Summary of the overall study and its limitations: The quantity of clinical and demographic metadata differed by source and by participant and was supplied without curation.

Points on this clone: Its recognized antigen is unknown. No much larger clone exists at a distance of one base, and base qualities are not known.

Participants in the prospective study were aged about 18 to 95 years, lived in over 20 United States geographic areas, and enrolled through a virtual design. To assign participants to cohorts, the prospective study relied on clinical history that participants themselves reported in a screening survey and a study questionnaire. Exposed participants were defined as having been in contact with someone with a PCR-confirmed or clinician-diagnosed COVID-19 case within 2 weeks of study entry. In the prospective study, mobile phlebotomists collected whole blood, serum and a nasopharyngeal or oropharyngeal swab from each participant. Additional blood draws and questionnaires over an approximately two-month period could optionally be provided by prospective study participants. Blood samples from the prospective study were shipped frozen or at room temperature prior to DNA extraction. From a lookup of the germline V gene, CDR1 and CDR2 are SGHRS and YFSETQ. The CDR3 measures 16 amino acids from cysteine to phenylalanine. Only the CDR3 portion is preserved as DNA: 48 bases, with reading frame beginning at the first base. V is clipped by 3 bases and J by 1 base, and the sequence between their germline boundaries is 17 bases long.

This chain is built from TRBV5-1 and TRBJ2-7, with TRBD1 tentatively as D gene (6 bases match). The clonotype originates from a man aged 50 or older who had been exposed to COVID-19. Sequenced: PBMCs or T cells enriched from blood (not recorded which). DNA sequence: TGCGCCAGCAGCTACGACCTTTCAGGGGATTCCTACGAGCAGTACTTC. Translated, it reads CASSYDLSGDSYEQYF.